The clone carrying this T cell receptor beta chain was observed a few times. These data are taken from a study of response to subunit inactivated influenza vaccine. CDR1 and CDR2 from the germline V gene are SGHTA and FQGNSA. CDR3 length: 16 residues. Germline trimming cut 5 bases from V and 5 bases from J; bases unmatched to any gene: 13. From the RT-PCR reads, TCRdb called clonotypes with MiXCR, one entry per CDR3 protein. The profile shows 500,000 or so distinct CDR3 sequences, approximately 15% of them singletons. The receptor's source is a man aged 50 to 75 who received an inactivated influenza vaccine. This specimen consisted of CD4+ T cells sorted from PBMCs, obtained roughly 24 months after vaccination. The chain couples TRBV7-2 to TRBJ2-3; TRBD1 agrees at 7 bases. The CDR3 reads CASSADRAGGLDTQYF. In DNA, the CDR3 is TGTGCCAGCAGCGCCGACAGGGCAGGTGGTTTAGATACGCAGTATTTT.